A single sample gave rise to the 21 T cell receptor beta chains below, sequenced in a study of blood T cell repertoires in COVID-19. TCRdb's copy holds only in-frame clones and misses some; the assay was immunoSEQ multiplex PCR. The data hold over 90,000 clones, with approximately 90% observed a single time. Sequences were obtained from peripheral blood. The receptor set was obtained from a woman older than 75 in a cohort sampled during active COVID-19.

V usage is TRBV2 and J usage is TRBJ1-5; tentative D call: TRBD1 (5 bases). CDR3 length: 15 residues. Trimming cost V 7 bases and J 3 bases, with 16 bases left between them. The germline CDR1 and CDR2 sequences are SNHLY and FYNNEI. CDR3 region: CASKGSGVYNQPQHF. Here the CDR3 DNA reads TGTGCCAGCAAGGGCTCGGGGGTTTACAATCAGCCCCAGCATTTT.

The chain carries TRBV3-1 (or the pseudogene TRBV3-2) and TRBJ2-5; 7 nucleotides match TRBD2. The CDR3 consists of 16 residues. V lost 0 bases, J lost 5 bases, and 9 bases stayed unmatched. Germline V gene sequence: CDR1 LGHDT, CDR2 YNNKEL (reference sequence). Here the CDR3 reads CASSQEGVGRAETQYF. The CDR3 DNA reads TGTGCCAGCAGCCAAGAGGGGGTGGGGAGGGCCGAGACCCAGTACTTC.

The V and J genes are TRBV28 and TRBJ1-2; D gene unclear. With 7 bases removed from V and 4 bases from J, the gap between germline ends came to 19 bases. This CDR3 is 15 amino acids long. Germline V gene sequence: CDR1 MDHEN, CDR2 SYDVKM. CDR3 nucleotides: TGTGCCAGCATAACCACCGAGGGCTCCGGCTATGGCTACACCTTC. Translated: CASITTEGSGYGYTF.

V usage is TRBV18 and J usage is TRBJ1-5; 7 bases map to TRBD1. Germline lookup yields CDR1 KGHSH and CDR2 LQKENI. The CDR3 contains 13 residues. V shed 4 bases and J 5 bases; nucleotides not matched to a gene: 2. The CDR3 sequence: CASSQGTDQPQHF. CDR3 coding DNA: TGTGCCAGCTCACAAGGGACAGATCAGCCCCAGCATTTT.

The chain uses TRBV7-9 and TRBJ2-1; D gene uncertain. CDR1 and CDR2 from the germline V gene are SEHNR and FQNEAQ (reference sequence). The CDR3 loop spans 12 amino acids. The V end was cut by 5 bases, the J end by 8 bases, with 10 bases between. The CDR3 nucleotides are TGTGCCAGCAGCCCCCCGGTTGATGAGCAGTTCTTC. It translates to CASSPPVDEQFF.

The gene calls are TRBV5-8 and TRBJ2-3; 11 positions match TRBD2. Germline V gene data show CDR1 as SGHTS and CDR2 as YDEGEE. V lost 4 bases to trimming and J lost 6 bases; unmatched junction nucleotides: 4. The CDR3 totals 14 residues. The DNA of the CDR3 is TGTGCCAGCAGCCTTCCTAGCGGGGGGGATACGCAGTATTTT. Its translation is CASSLPSGGDTQYF.

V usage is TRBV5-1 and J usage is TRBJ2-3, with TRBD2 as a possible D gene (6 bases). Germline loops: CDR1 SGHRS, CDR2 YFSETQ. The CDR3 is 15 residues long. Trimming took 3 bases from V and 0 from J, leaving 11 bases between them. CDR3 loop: CASSWGRSSTDTQYF. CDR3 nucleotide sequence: TGCGCCAGCAGCTGGGGGAGGTCTAGCACAGATACGCAGTATTTT.

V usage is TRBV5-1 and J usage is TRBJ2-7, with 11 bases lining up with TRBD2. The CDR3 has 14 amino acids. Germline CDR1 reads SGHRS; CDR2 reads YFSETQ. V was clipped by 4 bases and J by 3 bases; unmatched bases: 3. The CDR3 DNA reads TGCGCCAGCAGCCATAGCGGGGGGGACTACGAGCAGTACTTC. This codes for CASSHSGGDYEQYF.

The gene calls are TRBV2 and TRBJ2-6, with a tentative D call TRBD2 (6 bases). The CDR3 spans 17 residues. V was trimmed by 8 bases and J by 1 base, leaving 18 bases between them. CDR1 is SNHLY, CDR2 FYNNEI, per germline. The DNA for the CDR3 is TGTGCCAGCTCGGAGGGTTTAGTCCCTTCTGGGGCCAACGTCCTGACTTTC. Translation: CASSEGLVPSGANVLTF.

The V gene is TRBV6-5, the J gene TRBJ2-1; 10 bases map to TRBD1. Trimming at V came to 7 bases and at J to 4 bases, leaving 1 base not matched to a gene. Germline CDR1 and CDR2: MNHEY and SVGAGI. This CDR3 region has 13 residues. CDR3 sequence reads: CASTGQGYNEQFF. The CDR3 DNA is TGTGCCAGCACGGGACAGGGGTACAATGAGCAGTTCTTC.

CDR3 DNA sequence: TGTGCCAGCAGCTTTGGAGTGGGACAGGACAACTATGGCTACACCTTC. As protein: CASSFGVGQDNYGYTF. The chain uses TRBV5-6 and TRBJ1-2; 8 bases fit TRBD1. This CDR3 spans 16 amino acids. Trimming at V came to 2 bases and at J to 2 bases, leaving 8 bases not matched to a gene. CDR1 and CDR2 from the germline V gene are SGHDT and YYEEEE.

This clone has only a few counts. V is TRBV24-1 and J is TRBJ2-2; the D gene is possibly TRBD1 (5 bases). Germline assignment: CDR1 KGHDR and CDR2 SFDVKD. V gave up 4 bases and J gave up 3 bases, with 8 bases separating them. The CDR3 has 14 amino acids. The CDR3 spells CATSEDTHTGELFF. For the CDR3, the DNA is TGTGCCACCAGTGAGGACACACACACCGGGGAGCTGTTTTTT.

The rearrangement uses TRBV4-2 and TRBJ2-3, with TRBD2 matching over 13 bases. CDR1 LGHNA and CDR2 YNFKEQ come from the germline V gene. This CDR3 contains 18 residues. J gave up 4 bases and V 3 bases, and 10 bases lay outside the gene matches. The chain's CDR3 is CASSQNVGLAGVPDTQYF. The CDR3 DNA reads TGTGCCAGCAGCCAGAACGTCGGACTAGCGGGAGTCCCAGATACGCAGTATTTT.

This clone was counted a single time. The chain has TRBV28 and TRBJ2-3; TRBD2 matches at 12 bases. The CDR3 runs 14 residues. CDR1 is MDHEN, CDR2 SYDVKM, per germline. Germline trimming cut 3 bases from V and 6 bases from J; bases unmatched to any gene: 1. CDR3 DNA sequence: TGTGCCAGCAGTTTGACTAGCGGGAGCGATACGCAGTATTTT. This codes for CASSLTSGSDTQYF.

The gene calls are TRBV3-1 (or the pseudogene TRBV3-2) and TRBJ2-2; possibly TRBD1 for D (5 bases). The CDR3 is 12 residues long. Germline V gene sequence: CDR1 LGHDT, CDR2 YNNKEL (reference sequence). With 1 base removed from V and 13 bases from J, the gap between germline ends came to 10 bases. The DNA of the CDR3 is TGTGCCAGCAGCCAAGGTGACCAGGGGCTGTTTTTT. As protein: CASSQGDQGLFF.

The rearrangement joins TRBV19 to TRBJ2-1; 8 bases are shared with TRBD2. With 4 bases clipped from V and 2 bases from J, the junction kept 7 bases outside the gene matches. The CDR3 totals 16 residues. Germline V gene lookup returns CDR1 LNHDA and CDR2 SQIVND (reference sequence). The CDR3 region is CASSRRAGVPYNEQFF. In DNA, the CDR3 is TGTGCCAGTAGTAGAAGAGCGGGAGTGCCCTACAATGAGCAGTTCTTC.

The CDR3 nucleotides read TGTGCCAGCAGTTTTCTGGGCGCAGTTAATGAAAAACTGTTTTTT. Encoded protein: CASSFLGAVNEKLFF. The chain has TRBV27 and TRBJ1-4; D call uncertain. The germline gives CDR1 MNHEY, CDR2 SMNVEV (reference sequence). The CDR3 is 15 residues long. Trimming stripped 3 bases from V and 4 bases from J, with 12 bases between.

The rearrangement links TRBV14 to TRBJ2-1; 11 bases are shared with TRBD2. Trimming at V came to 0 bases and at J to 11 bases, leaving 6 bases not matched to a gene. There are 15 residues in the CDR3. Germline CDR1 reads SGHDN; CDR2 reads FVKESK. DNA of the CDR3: TGTGCCAGCAGCCAAGATCCAACTAGCGGGAGCAAGCAGTTCTTC. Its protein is CASSQDPTSGSKQFF.

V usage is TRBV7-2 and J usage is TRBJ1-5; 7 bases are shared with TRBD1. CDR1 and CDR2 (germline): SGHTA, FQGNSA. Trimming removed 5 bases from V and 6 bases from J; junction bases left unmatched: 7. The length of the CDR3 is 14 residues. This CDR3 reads CASSPDRDGQPQHF. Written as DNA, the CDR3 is TGTGCCAGCAGCCCCGACAGGGATGGTCAGCCCCAGCATTTT. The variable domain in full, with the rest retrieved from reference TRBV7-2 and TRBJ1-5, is GAGVSQSPSNKVTEKGKDVELRCDPISGHTALYWYRQSLGQGLEFLIYFQGNSAPDKSGLPSDRFSAERTGGSVSTLTIQRTQQEDSAVYLCASSPDRDGQPQHFGDGTRLSIL.

CDR3 sequence reads: CASSGGLLQETQYF. DNA for the CDR3: TGCGCCAGCAGCGGGGGACTCCTCCAAGAGACCCAGTACTTC. V usage is TRBV5-1 and J usage is TRBJ2-5; tentatively, D is TRBD2 (6 bases). Trimming left V 4 bases short and J 1 base short, with 11 bases between. The CDR3 is 14 residues long. CDR1 and CDR2 from the germline V gene are SGHRS and YFSETQ.

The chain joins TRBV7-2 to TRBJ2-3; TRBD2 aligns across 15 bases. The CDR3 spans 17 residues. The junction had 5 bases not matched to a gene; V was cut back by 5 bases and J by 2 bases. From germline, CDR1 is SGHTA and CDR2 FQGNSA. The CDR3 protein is CASSPGLAGGLTDTQYF. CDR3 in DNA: TGTGCCAGCAGCCCGGGACTAGCGGGAGGTCTCACAGATACGCAGTATTTT.